This TCR beta chain was obtained from a study of shared clonotypes between healthy human individuals. This clone was seen only once. Its antigen is as yet unknown. Assay used: immunoSEQ multiplex PCR; TCRdb lists only in-frame clones, some missing. The table has millions of clones, 80% to 95% seen once; the top ten hold under 0.45%. Findings of the study overall: In the sorted subsets, rarefaction showed sequencing was incomplete despite large depth.

Germline V gene data show CDR1 as LNHDA and CDR2 as SQIVND (reference sequence). Trimming cost V 7 bases and J 15 bases; bases outside gene matches: 12. The CDR3 is made up of 12 amino acids. The sample consisted of naive CD4+ T cells from PBMCs. Subset given: CD45RA+ positively selected. V gene TRBV19 combines with J gene TRBJ2-1; 7 bases are a match to TRBD1. The clonotype comes from a man aged 18 to 29 in good health. Some clones in this sample may be carry-over from other donors' samples. The CDR3 DNA reads as TGTGCCAGTACCGATCCCCGGGACAGAACGTTCTTC. As protein: CASTDPRDRTFF.